Shown below are 13 T cell receptor beta chains from a single sample sequenced in a study of T cell responses to AZD1222 COVID-19 vaccine. The assay was immunoSEQ multiplex PCR, and TCRdb's table has in-frame clones only and misses some. The sample includes some 130,000 clones, roughly 91% of them seen just once. Source: peripheral blood, taken on day 0 of AZD1222 vaccination. Every receptor here comes from an adult in good health.

The rearrangement uses TRBV6-1 and TRBJ1-5, with D maybe TRBD1 (5 bases). V lost 3 bases and J lost 7, with 22 bases in between. This CDR3 is built from 17 residues. The germline V gene has CDR1 MNHNS and CDR2 SASEGT. CDR3 nucleotides: TGTGCCAGCAGTGAGGATCGGTACGGACCCTGGGGGCAGCCCCAGCATTTT. Translating gives CASSEDRYGPWGQPQHF.

DNA for the CDR3: TGTGCCATCAAACCCCTGAACAGGGTAGACTATGGCTACACCTTC. This encodes CAIKPLNRVDYGYTF. This sequence joins TRBV6-5 and TRBJ1-2; the D gene is possibly TRBD1 (6 bases). The CDR3 extends over 15 amino acids. Germline CDR1 is MNHEY and CDR2 is SVGAGI. V gave up 10 bases and J gave up 3 bases, with 21 bases separating them.

CDR3: CASSTGGLGNLYGYTF. In DNA, the CDR3 is TGTGCCAGTAGTACGGGGGGCCTCGGTAATCTCTATGGCTACACCTTC. The gene calls are TRBV19 and TRBJ1-2, with D possibly matching TRBD1 (6 bases). The V end lost 4 bases, the J end lost 4 bases, and 19 bases lay between the germline ends. There are 16 residues in the CDR3. Germline V gene data show CDR1 as LNHDA and CDR2 as SQIVND (reference sequence). Supplemented by reference TRBV19 and TRBJ1-2, the full variable domain reads DGGITQSPKYLFRKEGQNVTLSCEQNLNHDAMYWYRQDPGQGLRLIYYSQIVNDFQKGDIAEGYSVSREKKESFPLTVTSAQKNPTAFYLCASSTGGLGNLYGYTFGSGTRLTVV.

The chain links TRBV7-9 to TRBJ2-7; 7 bases line up with TRBD1. The length of the CDR3 is 15 residues. Germline V gene sequence: CDR1 SEHNR, CDR2 FQNEAQ (reference sequence). Trimming cost V 1 base and J 0 bases; bases outside gene matches: 3. DNA for the CDR3: TGTGCCAGCAGCTTAGAAGGGACAGCCTCCTACGAGCAGTACTTC. It encodes CASSLEGTASYEQYF.

The genes are TRBV4-1 and TRBJ2-2; tentatively, D is TRBD2 (7 bases). V dropped 1 base and J dropped 3 bases, with 15 bases sitting between them. This CDR3 region has 17 residues. Germline CDR1 MGHRA, CDR2 YSYEKL. The CDR3 DNA follows: TGCGCCAGCAGCCAAGGGGGGCAGCGGGGCTACACCGGGGAGCTGTTTTTT. Its translation is CASSQGGQRGYTGELFF.

The count of this clone is one. The chain uses TRBV13 and TRBJ1-2, with 7 bases that match TRBD1. V shed 5 bases, J shed 4 bases, and the junction held 16 bases outside the gene matches. CDR1 and CDR2 (germline): PRHDT, FYEKMQ (reference sequence). CDR3 size: 17 residues. For the CDR3, the DNA is TGTGCCAGCAGCATTACCCGCTGGACAGGTAAATCCTATGGCTACACCTTC. It yields the protein CASSITRWTGKSYGYTF. Filled out from reference TRBV13 and TRBJ1-2, the complete variable domain reads AAGVIQSPRHLIKEKRETATLKCYPIPRHDTVYWYQQGPGQDPQFLISFYEKMQSDKGSIPDRFSAQQFSDYHSELNMSSLELGDSALYFCASSITRWTGKSYGYTFGSGTRLTVV.

CDR3 nucleotide sequence: TGTGCCAGCACCCCGGGGGGGCGAGGGACCCAGTACTTC. Its translation is CASTPGGRGTQYF. V and J are TRBV3-1 (or the pseudogene TRBV3-2) and TRBJ2-5; TRBD2 aligns across 8 bases. Germline V gene data show CDR1 as LGHDT and CDR2 as YNNKEL (reference sequence). V gave up 7 bases and J gave up 7 bases; unmatched junction bases: 8. The length of the CDR3 is 13 residues.

The V and J genes are TRBV5-5 and TRBJ1-4; 9 nucleotides match TRBD1. V lost 4 bases to trimming and J lost 4 bases; unmatched junction nucleotides: 2. The CDR3 is 14 amino acids. Per the germline V gene, CDR1 is SGHKS and CDR2 is YYEKEE (reference sequence). The CDR3, as DNA: TGTGCCAGCAGCCGGACAGGGGATAATGAAAAACTGTTTTTT. It is translated as CASSRTGDNEKLFF.

This chain links TRBV2 with TRBJ1-1; D possibly corresponds to TRBD1 (6 bases). CDR3 length: 14 residues. V lost 6 bases and J 0 bases, leaving 11 bases between the germline ends. CDR1 is SNHLY, CDR2 FYNNEI, per germline. The chain's CDR3 is CASSTRTVNTEAFF. CDR3 nucleotide sequence: TGTGCCAGCAGCACGAGGACAGTGAACACTGAAGCTTTCTTT.

This clone was observed a single time. V gene TRBV2 combines with J gene TRBJ2-7, with TRBD2 identical over 7 bases. Germline trimming cut 3 bases from V and 5 bases from J; bases unmatched to any gene: 7. CDR1 is SNHLY and CDR2 is FYNNEI in the germline V gene. CDR3 length: 14 residues. CDR3 sequence: CASSERAGWNEQYF. As DNA, the CDR3 is TGTGCCAGCAGTGAGAGAGCGGGGTGGAACGAGCAGTACTTC.

The chain joins TRBV27 to TRBJ2-7; the D gene is possibly TRBD1 (5 bases). The V and J ends lost 0 bases and 4 bases respectively, with 13 bases between them. Germline CDR1 and CDR2: MNHEY and SMNVEV (reference sequence). The CDR3 extends over 15 amino acids. This chain's CDR3 is CASSLSQGLPYEQYF. The DNA for the CDR3 is TGTGCCAGCAGTTTATCGCAGGGTCTCCCTTACGAGCAGTACTTC.

V gene TRBV12-3 or TRBV12-4 combines with J gene TRBJ1-2; D call uncertain. V lost 2 bases to trimming and J lost 8 bases, with 12 bases between them. The CDR3 runs 13 residues. CDR3 nucleotide sequence: TGTGCCAGCAGTTTAAGCACCCAACGGGGCTACACCTTC. Translation gives CASSLSTQRGYTF.

The V gene is TRBV6-5, the J gene TRBJ2-7; 7 nucleotides match TRBD1. Germline V gives CDR1 MNHEY, CDR2 SVGAGI. Unmatched junction bases numbered 9, after V lost 7 bases and J lost 0 bases. The CDR3 spans 15 residues. CDR3 bases: TGTGCCAGCAATTCCGGGACAGCTAACTCCTACGAGCAGTACTTC. Translated, it gives CASNSGTANSYEQYF.